Listed below are T cell receptor beta chains from one sample, sequenced in a study of beta chain features in type 1 diabetes. Produced via immunoSEQ multiplex PCR; TCRdb's table is partial and in-frame only. The profile covers approximately 140,000 clones, with approximately 10% appearing a single time and 0.75% taken by the ten largest. Sequenced sample: central memory CD4+ T cells from blood. Receptors originate from a man between 25 and 39 years old with type 1 diabetes. Each CDR3 is given with its conserved first and last residue. D genes are given only for firm matches. The size entry is marked missing in some rows and otherwise reads once, few, many or a size class.

DNA,CDR3,D,V,size,J
TGTGCCAGCAGCCAAGGGGGACAGGGGCAATACGAGCAGTACTTC,CASSQGGQGQYEQYF,TRBD1,TRBV4-2,-,TRBJ2-7
TGTGCCAGCAGTCCCCAGTCGAACACTGAAGCTTTCTTT,CASSPQSNTEAFF,-,TRBV2,few,TRBJ1-1
TGTGCCAGCAGCTCGGACTCCACAGATACGCAGTATTTT,CASSSDSTDTQYF,-,TRBV7-2,few,TRBJ2-3
TGTGCCAGCAGCCCAACGGACAGTATAGAGACCCAGTACTTC,CASSPTDSIETQYF,-,TRBV9,-,TRBJ2-5
TGTGCCAGCAGCCTTACGACAGGGGATTCCGAAGCTTTCTTT,CASSLTTGDSEAFF,TRBD1,TRBV7-6,-,TRBJ1-1
TGTGCCAGCAGCGTAGAGGGACAGCCCTACTATGGCTACACCTTC,CASSVEGQPYYGYTF,TRBD1,TRBV9,few,TRBJ1-2
TGTGCCAGCAGGACCCGGGACAGCTCCTACGAGCAGTACTTC,CASRTRDSSYEQYF,TRBD1,TRBV5-4,-,TRBJ2-7
TGTGCCAGCAGCCAAGGGACAGTATATGGCTACACCTTC,CASSQGTVYGYTF,-,TRBV4-2,few,TRBJ1-2
TGTGCCAGCAGCCGAATTGCGGGGGTGAACACTGAAGCTTTCTTT,CASSRIAGVNTEAFF,-,TRBV14,few,TRBJ1-1
TGTGCCAGCAGCTTGTATCGTAACGGGGGCTCTGGAAACACCATATATTTT,CASSLYRNGGSGNTIYF,-,TRBV5-4,-,TRBJ1-3
TGTGCCAGTAGGATGGAAGGGGACGAGCAGTACTTC,CASRMEGDEQYF,-,TRBV19,few,TRBJ2-7
TGCACCATAGACAGCCGCACAGATACGCAGTATTTT,CTIDSRTDTQYF,-,TRBV29-1,-,TRBJ2-3
TGTGCCAGCAGCCAGGTGGTGCAGGGGGCAGAGCAGTTCTTC,CASSQVVQGAEQFF,TRBD1,TRBV5-4,few,TRBJ2-1
TGTGCCACCAGCAGAGATCAGAGGTCCTCCCCGGATACGCAGTATTTT,CATSRDQRSSPDTQYF,-,TRBV15,few,TRBJ2-3
TGTGCCAGCAGCTTGGCCGGGGTGGAGACCCAGTACTTC,CASSLAGVETQYF,-,TRBV5-6,few,TRBJ2-5
TGTGCCACCAGCAGAGATCCGGGGTTCGAGCAGTACTTC,CATSRDPGFEQYF,-,TRBV15,many,TRBJ2-7
TGTGCCAGCAGCTTGGGCTCGGGACAGGGGGATCGCGAGCAGTTCTTC,CASSLGSGQGDREQFF,TRBD1,TRBV5-4,few,TRBJ2-1
TGTGCCAGCAGCCTGACTAGCGGGGGAATCCAAGAGACCCAGTACTTC,CASSLTSGGIQETQYF,TRBD2,TRBV7-9,-,TRBJ2-5
TGTGCCAGCAGTGAGGGACAGAGCACAGATACGCAGTATTTT,CASSEGQSTDTQYF,TRBD1,TRBV2,few,TRBJ2-3
TGTGCCAGCAGCCCCTCCTCAGATACGCAGTATTTT,CASSPSSDTQYF,-,TRBV6-5,few,TRBJ2-3
TGTGCCAGCAGTTACGATGGGACAGGCGTATATGGCTACACCTTC,CASSYDGTGVYGYTF,TRBD1,TRBV6-5,-,TRBJ1-2
TGCGCCAGCAGCTGGGGCGGTGACACTGAAGCTTTCTTT,CASSWGGDTEAFF,-,TRBV5-1,-,TRBJ1-1
TGTGCCAGCAGTCCTGGGACTAGCAGGGGTACAGATACGCAGTATTTT,CASSPGTSRGTDTQYF,TRBD2,TRBV28,-,TRBJ2-3
TGTGCCTGTAGTGAGCGGGGGGGCAGAGAGACCCAGTACTTC,CACSERGGRETQYF,TRBD2,TRBV4-2,-,TRBJ2-5
TGCGCCAGCAGTCAGGAGGGGTGGGACAGCGCCTACGAGCAGTACTTC,CASSQEGWDSAYEQYF,-,TRBV5-1,few,TRBJ2-7
TGTGCCAGTAGTATCTACCCTCCGGCGAGGGGCTACACCTTC,CASSIYPPARGYTF,-,TRBV19,few,TRBJ1-2
TGCGCCAGCAGCTATACAGGGATAGAGAACACTGAAGCTTTCTTT,CASSYTGIENTEAFF,-,TRBV5-1,few,TRBJ1-1
TGCGCCAGCAGTCCCCGGGACAGGGCGCCCTACGAGCAGTACTTC,CASSPRDRAPYEQYF,TRBD1,TRBV23-1,few,TRBJ2-7
TGTGCCAGCAGCCCCGGGGAGAACACTGAAGCTTTCTTT,CASSPGENTEAFF,-,TRBV11-3,-,TRBJ1-1
TGTGCCAGCAGCTTAGACAGGGGCGGATACAATGAGCAGTTCTTC,CASSLDRGGYNEQFF,TRBD1,TRBV7-2,-,TRBJ2-1
TGCGCCAGCAGCTTGTTCGGGGACTCTGGCTACACCTTC,CASSLFGDSGYTF,-,TRBV5-1,-,TRBJ1-2
TGTGCCAGCCTCGTCAACACTGAAGCTTTCTTT,CASLVNTEAFF,-,TRBV6-5,few,TRBJ1-1
TGCGCCAGCAGGCCCGGACAGGGGCTAAGCTACGAGCAGTACTTC,CASRPGQGLSYEQYF,TRBD1,TRBV5-1,-,TRBJ2-7
TGCGCCAGCCGACTAGCCCCTCAAGAGACCCAGTACTTC,CASRLAPQETQYF,TRBD2,TRBV5-1,-,TRBJ2-5
TGTGCCAGTAGTATAGGAGTCGACACAGATACGCAGTATTTT,CASSIGVDTDTQYF,-,TRBV19,-,TRBJ2-3